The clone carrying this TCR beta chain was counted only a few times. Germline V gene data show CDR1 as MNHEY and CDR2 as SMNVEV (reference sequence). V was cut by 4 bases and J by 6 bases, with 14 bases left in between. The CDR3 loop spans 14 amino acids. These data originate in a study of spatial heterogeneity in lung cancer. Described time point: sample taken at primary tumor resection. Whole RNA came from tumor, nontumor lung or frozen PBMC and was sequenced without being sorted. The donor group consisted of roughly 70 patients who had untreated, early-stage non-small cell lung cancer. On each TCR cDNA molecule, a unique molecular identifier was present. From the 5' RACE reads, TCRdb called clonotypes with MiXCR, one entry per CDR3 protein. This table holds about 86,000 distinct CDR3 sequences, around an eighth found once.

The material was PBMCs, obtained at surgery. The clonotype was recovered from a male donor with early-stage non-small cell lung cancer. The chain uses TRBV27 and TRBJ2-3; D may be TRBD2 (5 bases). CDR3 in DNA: TGTGCCAGCAGTTCGTTCAGGACTGGTGATACGCAGTATTTT. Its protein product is CASSSFRTGDTQYF.